The 10 T cell receptor beta chains below were found in one sample sequenced in a study of T cells in Graves' hyperthyroidism and ophthalmopathy. RNA transcripts provided the source from which TCR beta CDR3 regions were amplified. The primer set for the first-round RT-PCR of the TCR CDR3 was HTBI. Each CDR3 protein gets one entry after TCRdb re-called the multiplex PCR reads with MiXCR. The sample carries 500,000 to 800,000 distinct CDR3 sequences, approximately 42% recorded once. Input material: peripheral blood or thyroid tissue (not recorded which). Every receptor here comes from an adult man with Graves' disease, either hyperthyroidism or ophthalmopathy (not recorded which).

J is TRBJ1-5 and V is TRBV20-1; no firm D call. The V gene lost 0 bases and the J gene lost 0 bases, with 12 bases spanning the gap. The germline gives CDR1 DFQATT, CDR2 SNEGSKA (reference sequence). There are 16 residues in the CDR3. CDR3 nucleotides: TGCAGTGCTAGAGATTCCCGATCCTATAGCAATCAGCCCCAGCATTTT. Its protein is CSARDSRSYSNQPQHF.

The V call is TRBV25-1, the J call TRBJ2-2; D gene unclear. Trimming took off 4 bases at V and 6 bases at J, with 9 bases between the two ends. Germline CDR1 MGHDK, CDR2 SYGVNS. The CDR3 length is 13 residues. CDR3 sequence (DNA): TGTGCCAGCAGTGCCAAGCCAGCCGGGGAGCTGTTTTTT. This codes for CASSAKPAGELFF. The full variable domain, with the rest looked up from reference TRBV25-1 and TRBJ2-2, is EADIYQTPRYLVIGTGKKITLECSQTMGHDKMYWYQQDPGMELHLIHYSYGVNSTEKGDLSSESTVSRIRTEHFPLTLESARPSHTSQYLCASSAKPAGELFFGEGSRLTVL.

The rearrangement links TRBV2 to TRBJ1-5; 7 positions agree with TRBD1. Germline V gene data show CDR1 as SNHLY and CDR2 as FYNNEI. Germline trimming cut 3 bases from V and 6 bases from J; bases unmatched to any gene: 5. CDR3 length equals 14 residues. The chain's CDR3 is CASSDRGYGQPQHF. The CDR3 region has the DNA TGTGCCAGCAGTGACAGGGGGTACGGTCAGCCCCAGCATTTT. Combining the CDR3 with reference TRBV2 and TRBJ1-5 gives the whole variable domain EPEVTQTPSHQVTQMGQEVILRCVPISNHLYFYWYRQILGQKVEFLVSFYNNEISEKSEIFDDQFSVERPDGSNFTLKIRSTKLEDSAMYFCASSDRGYGQPQHFGDGTRLSIL.

The chain joins TRBV20-1 to TRBJ1-1, with TRBD1 identical over 7 bases. The CDR3 is 15 residues long. Germline V CDR1 and CDR2: DFQATT, SNEGSKA (reference sequence). V shed 0 bases and J 0 bases; nucleotides not matched to a gene: 4. The CDR3 region has the DNA TGCAGTGCTAGAGATGGGACAGTCATGAACACTGAAGCTTTCTTT. Protein sequence: CSARDGTVMNTEAFF.

This chain connects TRBV6-1 to TRBJ1-6; tentatively, D is TRBD1 (6 bases). The CDR3 extends over 13 amino acids. V gave up 8 bases and J gave up 10 bases, with 15 bases separating them. Germline V gives CDR1 MNHNS, CDR2 SASEGT. The CDR3 region has the DNA TGTGCCAGCGAGGGCCAGGGGCTATCACCCCTCCACTTT. Translating gives CASEGQGLSPLHF.

This clonotype has just a few counts. The chain couples TRBV29-1 to TRBJ2-7; D unclear. V was clipped by 0 bases and J by 3 bases, with 15 bases between them. There are 15 residues in the CDR3. The germline CDR1 and CDR2 sequences are SQVTM and ANQGSEA. Written as DNA, the CDR3 is TGCAGCGTTGAAGAAGCTGTGGACGGGTACTACGAGCAGTACTTC. Its protein product is CSVEEAVDGYYEQYF.

A few counts support this clonotype. The chain links TRBV12-3 or TRBV12-4 to TRBJ1-2, with no clear D. V was clipped by 6 bases and J by 2 bases, with 13 bases between them. There are 14 residues in the CDR3. CDR3 protein: CASSQADGNYGYTF. The CDR3, as DNA: TGTGCCAGCAGCCAGGCCGACGGCAACTATGGCTACACCTTC.

The CDR3 is CASSQDPGRETQYF. In DNA form, the CDR3 reads TGTGCCAGCAGCCAAGATCCAGGGAGGGAGACCCAGTACTTC. This sequence joins TRBV9 and TRBJ2-5; perhaps TRBD2 as D (6 bases). CDR1 SGDLS and CDR2 YYNGEE come from the germline V gene. The V end lost 4 bases, the J end lost 5 bases, and 15 bases lay between the germline ends. There are 14 residues in the CDR3.

This clonotype has more than one count but fewer than ten. This sequence joins TRBV7-3 and TRBJ2-2, with D uncertain. The length of the CDR3 is 14 residues. V lost 6 bases, J lost 0 bases, and 8 bases lay in between. CDR1 and CDR2 from the germline V gene are SGHTA and FQGTGA. The CDR3 coding sequence is TGTGCCAGCAGGGTCCTAGCGAACACCGGGGAGCTGTTTTTT. This codes for CASRVLANTGELFF.

The DNA for the CDR3 is TGTGCCAGCAGCCAAAACAGGGGTTACGAGCAGTACTTC. As protein: CASSQNRGYEQYF. V and J are TRBV7-9 and TRBJ2-7; TRBD1 matches at 7 bases. Germline CDR1 is SEHNR and CDR2 is FQNEAQ (reference sequence). CDR3 length: 13 residues. V lost 5 bases to trimming and J lost 4 bases; unmatched junction nucleotides: 5.